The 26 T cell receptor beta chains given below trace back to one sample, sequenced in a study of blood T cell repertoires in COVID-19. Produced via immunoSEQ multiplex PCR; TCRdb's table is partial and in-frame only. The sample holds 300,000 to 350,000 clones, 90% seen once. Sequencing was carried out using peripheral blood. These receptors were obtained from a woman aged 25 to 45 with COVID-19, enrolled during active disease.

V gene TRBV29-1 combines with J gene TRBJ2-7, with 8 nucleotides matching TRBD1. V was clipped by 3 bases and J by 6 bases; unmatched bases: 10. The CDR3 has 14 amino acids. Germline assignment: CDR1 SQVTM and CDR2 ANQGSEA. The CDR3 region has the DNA TGCAGCGTTGAGAGGGGAACAGGGGGTGGCGAGCAGTACTTC. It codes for CSVERGTGGGEQYF.

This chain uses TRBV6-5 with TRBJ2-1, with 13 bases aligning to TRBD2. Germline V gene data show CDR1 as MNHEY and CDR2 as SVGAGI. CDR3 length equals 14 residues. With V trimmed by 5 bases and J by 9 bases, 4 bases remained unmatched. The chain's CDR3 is CASSPGLAGSEQFF. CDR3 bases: TGTGCCAGCAGTCCGGGACTAGCGGGGAGTGAGCAGTTCTTC.

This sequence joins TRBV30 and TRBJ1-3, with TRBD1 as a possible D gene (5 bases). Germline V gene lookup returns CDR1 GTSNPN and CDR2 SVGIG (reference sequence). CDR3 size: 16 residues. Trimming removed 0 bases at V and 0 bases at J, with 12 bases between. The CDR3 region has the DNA TGTGCCTGGAGTGTACTCCGCAGGGCCTCTGGAAACACCATATATTTT. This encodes CAWSVLRRASGNTIYF.

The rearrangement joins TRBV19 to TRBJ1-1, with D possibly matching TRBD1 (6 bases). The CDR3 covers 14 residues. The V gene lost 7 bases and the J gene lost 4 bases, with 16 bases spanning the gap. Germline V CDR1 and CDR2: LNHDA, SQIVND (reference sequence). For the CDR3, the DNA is TGTGCCAGTACCCAAGGGGGGGCGCGCACTGAAGCTTTCTTT. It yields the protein CASTQGGARTEAFF.

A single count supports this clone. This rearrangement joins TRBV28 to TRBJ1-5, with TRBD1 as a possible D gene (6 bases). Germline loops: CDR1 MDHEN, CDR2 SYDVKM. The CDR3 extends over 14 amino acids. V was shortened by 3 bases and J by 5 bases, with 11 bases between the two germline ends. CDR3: CASSFNRVDQPQHF. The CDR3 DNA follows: TGTGCCAGCAGTTTTAACAGGGTCGATCAGCCCCAGCATTTT.

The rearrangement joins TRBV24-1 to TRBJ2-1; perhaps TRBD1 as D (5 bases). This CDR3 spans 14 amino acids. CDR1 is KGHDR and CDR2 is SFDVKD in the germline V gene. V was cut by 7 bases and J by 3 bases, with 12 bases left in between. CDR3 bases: TGTGCCACCAGGCCAACAGGCATCTACAATGAGCAGTTCTTC. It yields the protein CATRPTGIYNEQFF.

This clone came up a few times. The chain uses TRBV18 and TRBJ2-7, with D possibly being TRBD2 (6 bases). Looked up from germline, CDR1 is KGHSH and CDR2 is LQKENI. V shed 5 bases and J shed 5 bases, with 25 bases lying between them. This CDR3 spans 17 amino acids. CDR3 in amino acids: CASSSQAGRVPGDEQYF. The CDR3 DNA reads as TGTGCCAGCTCATCACAAGCGGGCCGAGTCCCGGGCGACGAGCAGTACTTC.

CDR3 bases: TGTGCCAGCAGCTTGGAGCGGGGAGGTTACGAGCAGTACTTC. This encodes CASSLERGGYEQYF. The rearrangement uses TRBV5-4 and TRBJ2-7, with TRBD2 identical over 7 bases. The CDR3 runs 14 residues. Losses at the gene ends were 0 bases for V and 4 bases for J; bases not matched to a gene: 4. Germline V gives CDR1 SGHNT, CDR2 YYREEE (reference sequence).

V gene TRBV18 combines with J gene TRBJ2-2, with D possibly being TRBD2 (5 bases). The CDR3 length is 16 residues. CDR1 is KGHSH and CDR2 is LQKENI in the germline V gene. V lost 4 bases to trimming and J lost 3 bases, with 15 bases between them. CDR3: CASSQLTSADTGELFF. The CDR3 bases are TGTGCCAGCTCACAACTCACTAGTGCCGACACCGGGGAGCTGTTTTTT.

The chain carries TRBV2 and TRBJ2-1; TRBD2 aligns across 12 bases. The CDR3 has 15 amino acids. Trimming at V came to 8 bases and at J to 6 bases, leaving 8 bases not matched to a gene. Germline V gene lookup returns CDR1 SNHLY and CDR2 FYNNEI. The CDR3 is CASRPLAGGINEQFF. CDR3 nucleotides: TGTGCCAGCCGACCGCTAGCGGGAGGGATCAATGAGCAGTTCTTC. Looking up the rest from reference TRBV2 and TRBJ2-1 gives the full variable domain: EPEVTQTPSHQVTQMGQEVILRCVPISNHLYFYWYRQILGQKVEFLVSFYNNEISEKSEIFDDQFSVERPDGSNFTLKIRSTKLEDSAMYFCASRPLAGGINEQFFGPGTRLTVL.

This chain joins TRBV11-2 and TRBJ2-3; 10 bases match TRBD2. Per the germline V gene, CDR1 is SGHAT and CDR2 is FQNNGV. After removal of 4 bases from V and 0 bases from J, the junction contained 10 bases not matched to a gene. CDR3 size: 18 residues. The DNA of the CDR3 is TGTGCCAGCAGCTCCGGGACTAGCGTTCGTCACAGCACAGATACGCAGTATTTT. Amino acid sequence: CASSSGTSVRHSTDTQYF.

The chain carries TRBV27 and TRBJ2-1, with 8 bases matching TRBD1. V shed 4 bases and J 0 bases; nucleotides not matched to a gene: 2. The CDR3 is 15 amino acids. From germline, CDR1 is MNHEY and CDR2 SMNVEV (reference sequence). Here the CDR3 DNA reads TGTGCCAGCAGTTCAGGACAGGGCTCCTACAATGAGCAGTTCTTC. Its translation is CASSSGQGSYNEQFF.

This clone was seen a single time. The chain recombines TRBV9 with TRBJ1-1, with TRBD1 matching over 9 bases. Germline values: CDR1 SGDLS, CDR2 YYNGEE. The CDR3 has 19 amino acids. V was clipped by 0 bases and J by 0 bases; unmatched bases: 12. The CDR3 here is CASSVAPGQTGGLNTEAFF. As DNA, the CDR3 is TGTGCCAGCAGCGTAGCCCCGGGTCAAACAGGGGGCCTGAACACTGAAGCTTTCTTT.

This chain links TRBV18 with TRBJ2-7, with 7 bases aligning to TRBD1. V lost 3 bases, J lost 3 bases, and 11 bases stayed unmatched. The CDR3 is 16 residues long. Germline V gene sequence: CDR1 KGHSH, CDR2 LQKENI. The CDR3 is CASSPSRTGRRYEQYF. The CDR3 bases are TGTGCCAGCTCACCTTCGAGGACAGGCCGGCGCTACGAGCAGTACTTC. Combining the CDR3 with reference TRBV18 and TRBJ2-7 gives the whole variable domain NAGVMQNPRHLVRRRGQEARLRCSPMKGHSHVYWYRQLPEEGLKFMVYLQKENIIDESGMPKERFSAEFPKEGPSILRIQQVVRGDSAAYFCASSPSRTGRRYEQYFGPGTRLTVT.

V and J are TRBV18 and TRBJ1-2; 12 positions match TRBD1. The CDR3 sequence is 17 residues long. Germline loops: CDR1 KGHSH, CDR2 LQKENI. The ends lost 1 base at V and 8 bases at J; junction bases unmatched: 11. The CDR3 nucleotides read TGTGCCAGCTCACCACTTAGGGGACAGGGGGCGACGGGAGGCTACACCTTC. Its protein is CASSPLRGQGATGGYTF.

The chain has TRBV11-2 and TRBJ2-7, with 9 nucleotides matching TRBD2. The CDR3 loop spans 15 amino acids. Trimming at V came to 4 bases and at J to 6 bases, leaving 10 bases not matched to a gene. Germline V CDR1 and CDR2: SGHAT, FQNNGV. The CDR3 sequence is CASSSWQREEGEQYF. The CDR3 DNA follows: TGTGCCAGCAGCTCCTGGCAGCGGGAGGAGGGCGAGCAGTACTTC.

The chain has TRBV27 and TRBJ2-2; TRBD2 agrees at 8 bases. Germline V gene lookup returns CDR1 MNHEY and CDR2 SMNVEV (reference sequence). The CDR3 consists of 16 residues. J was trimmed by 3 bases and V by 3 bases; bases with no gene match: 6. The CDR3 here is CASSFRGGGYTGELFF. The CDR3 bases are TGTGCCAGCAGTTTTCGGGGGGGCGGGTACACCGGGGAGCTGTTTTTT.

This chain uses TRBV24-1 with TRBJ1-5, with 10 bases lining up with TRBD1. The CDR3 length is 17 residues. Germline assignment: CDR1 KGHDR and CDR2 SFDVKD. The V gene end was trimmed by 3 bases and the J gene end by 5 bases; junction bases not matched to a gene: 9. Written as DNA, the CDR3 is TGTGCCACCAGTGATGACCGGACAGGGGGTAGTGATCAGCCCCAGCATTTT. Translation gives CATSDDRTGGSDQPQHF.

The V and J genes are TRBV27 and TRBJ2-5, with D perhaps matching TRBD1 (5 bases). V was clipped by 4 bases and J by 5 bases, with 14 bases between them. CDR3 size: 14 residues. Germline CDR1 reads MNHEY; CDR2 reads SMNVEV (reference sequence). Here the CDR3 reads CASSWGLNGETQYF. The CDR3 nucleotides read TGTGCCAGCAGTTGGGGCCTTAACGGGGAGACCCAGTACTTC.

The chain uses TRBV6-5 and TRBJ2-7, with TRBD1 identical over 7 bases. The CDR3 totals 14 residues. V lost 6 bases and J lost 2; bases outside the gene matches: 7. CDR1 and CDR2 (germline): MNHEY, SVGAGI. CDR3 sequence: CASRRGQQAYEQYF. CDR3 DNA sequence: TGTGCCAGCAGGAGGGGACAGCAAGCCTACGAGCAGTACTTC.

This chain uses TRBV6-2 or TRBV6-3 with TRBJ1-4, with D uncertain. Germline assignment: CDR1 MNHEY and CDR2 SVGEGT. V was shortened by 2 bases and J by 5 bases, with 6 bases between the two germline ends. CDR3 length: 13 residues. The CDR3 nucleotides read TGTGCCAGCAGTTACGAGTCAAATGAAAAACTGTTTTTT. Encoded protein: CASSYESNEKLFF.

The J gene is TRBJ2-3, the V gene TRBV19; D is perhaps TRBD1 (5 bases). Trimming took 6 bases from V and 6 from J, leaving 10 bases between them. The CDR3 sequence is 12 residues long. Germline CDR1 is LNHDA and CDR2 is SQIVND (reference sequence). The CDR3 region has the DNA TGTGCCAGTAGCCAGGGTTCGGATACGCAGTATTTT. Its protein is CASSQGSDTQYF.

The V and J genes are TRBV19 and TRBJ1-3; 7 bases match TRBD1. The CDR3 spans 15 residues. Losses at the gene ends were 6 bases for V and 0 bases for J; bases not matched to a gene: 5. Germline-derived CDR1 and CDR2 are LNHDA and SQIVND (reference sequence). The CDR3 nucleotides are TGTGCCAGTAGCTCGACAGGGTTCTCTGGAAACACCATATATTTT. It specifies CASSSTGFSGNTIYF.

CDR3 sequence: CASSQGDRDQETQYF. Here the CDR3 DNA reads TGCGCCAGCAGCCAAGGGGACAGAGACCAAGAGACCCAGTACTTC. The rearrangement links TRBV4-1 to TRBJ2-5; 7 bases fit TRBD1. Germline CDR1 is MGHRA and CDR2 is YSYEKL. The CDR3 is made up of 15 amino acids. Trimming removed 1 base from V and 0 bases from J; junction bases left unmatched: 2.

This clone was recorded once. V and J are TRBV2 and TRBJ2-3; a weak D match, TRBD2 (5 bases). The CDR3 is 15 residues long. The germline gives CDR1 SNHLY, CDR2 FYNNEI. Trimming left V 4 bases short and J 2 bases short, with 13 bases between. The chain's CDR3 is CASSGGKANTDTQYF. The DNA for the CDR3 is TGTGCCAGCAGTGGAGGGAAGGCCAACACAGATACGCAGTATTTT.

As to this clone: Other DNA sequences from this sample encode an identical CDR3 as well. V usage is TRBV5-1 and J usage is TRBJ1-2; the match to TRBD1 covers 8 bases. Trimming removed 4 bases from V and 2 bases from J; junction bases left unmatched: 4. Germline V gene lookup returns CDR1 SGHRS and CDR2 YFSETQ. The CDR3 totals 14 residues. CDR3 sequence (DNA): TGCGCCAGCAGCCTGTCAGGGGGCAACTATGGCTACACCTTC. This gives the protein CASSLSGGNYGYTF.